The 15 T cell receptor beta chains given below trace back to one sample, sequenced in a study of glioma-infiltrating T cells after dendritic cell vaccination. This table comes from immunoSEQ multiplex PCR, and its TCRdb copy is limited to in-frame clones, with some not included. The sample includes approximately 110,000 clones, around 91% of them seen just once. Time point of the sample: after dendritic cell vaccination, including at tumor progression/relapse. Sequenced here: blood, sampled after dendritic cell vaccination. These receptors came from a human donor with glioblastoma.

The chain joins TRBV2 to TRBJ2-2; D may be TRBD1 (6 bases). V gave up 6 bases and J gave up 8 bases, with 10 bases separating them. Germline-derived CDR1 and CDR2 are SNHLY and FYNNEI. CDR3 size: 12 residues. The CDR3 sequence is CASSVGQGELFF. The CDR3 bases are TGTGCCAGCAGCGTAGGACAGGGGGAGCTGTTTTTT.

The chain joins TRBV6-5 to TRBJ1-1, with 7 bases aligning to TRBD1. Germline V gives CDR1 MNHEY, CDR2 SVGAGI. V was pared by 5 bases and J by 8 bases, with 8 bases of the junction left unmatched. The CDR3 extends over 13 amino acids. The chain's CDR3 is CASSPPDRAEAFF. The CDR3 nucleotides are TGTGCCAGCAGTCCCCCCGACAGGGCAGAAGCTTTCTTT.

This clone was recorded once. This chain joins TRBV6-4 and TRBJ2-3; no definite D call. This CDR3 has 15 residues. Trimming cost V 0 bases and J 1 base, with 8 bases left between them. CDR1 MRHNA and CDR2 SNTAGT come from the germline V gene. The CDR3 DNA reads TGTGCCAGCAGTGACTCAGCCTCGGGCACAGATACGCAGTATTTT. This codes for CASSDSASGTDTQYF.

The chain combines TRBV14 with TRBJ2-7, with 7 bases matching TRBD2. Trimming cost V 4 bases and J 7 bases; bases outside gene matches: 13. This CDR3 is 15 amino acids long. Per germline, CDR1 SGHDN and CDR2 FVKESK. The CDR3 DNA reads TGTGCCAGCAGCCTACTTCCGGGGGGAACTCGGGAGCAGTACTTC. As protein: CASSLLPGGTREQYF.

The V call is TRBV18, the J call TRBJ2-5; D gene unclear. The V end lost 3 bases, the J end lost 0 bases, and 5 bases lay between the germline ends. CDR1 is KGHSH and CDR2 is LQKENI in the germline V gene. This CDR3 contains 13 residues. Here the CDR3 reads CASSPEYQETQYF. The CDR3 DNA sequence: TGTGCCAGCTCACCGGAGTACCAAGAGACCCAGTACTTC.

This clone was observed once. This CDR3 reads CASSLRGSDEQYF. CDR3 nucleotides: TGCGCCAGCAGCTTGCGGGGAAGCGACGAGCAGTACTTC. This rearrangement joins TRBV5-1 to TRBJ2-7, with D possibly TRBD2 on 5 matching bases. Germline V gives CDR1 SGHRS, CDR2 YFSETQ. The CDR3 has 13 amino acids. V was trimmed by 1 base and J by 5 bases, leaving 10 bases between them.

The chain recombines TRBV18 with TRBJ2-7, with TRBD1 identical over 10 bases. The junction had 7 bases not matched to a gene; V was cut back by 3 bases and J by 5 bases. Germline CDR1 and CDR2: KGHSH and LQKENI. The CDR3 is made up of 15 amino acids. In DNA, the CDR3 is TGTGCCAGCTCACCCCGTGACAGGGGGCGACACGAGCAGTACTTC. Translated: CASSPRDRGRHEQYF.

The chain combines TRBV6-1 with TRBJ2-3; 9 nucleotides match TRBD2. V trimming: 4 bases; J trimming: 2 bases; junction bases outside the gene matches: 7. The CDR3 has 16 amino acids. In germline, CDR1 is MNHNS, CDR2 SASEGT. CDR3 coding DNA: TGTGCCAGCAGTGTAGGGGCTAGCGGGGACACAGATACGCAGTATTTT. It codes for CASSVGASGDTDTQYF.

This chain connects TRBV18 to TRBJ2-7; 11 nucleotides agree with TRBD1. V was clipped by 5 bases and J by 7 bases; unmatched bases: 7. CDR1 KGHSH and CDR2 LQKENI come from the germline V gene. There are 14 residues in the CDR3. The CDR3 spells CASSSSGTGGEQYF. The CDR3, as DNA: TGTGCCAGCTCATCCTCCGGGACAGGGGGAGAGCAGTACTTC.

This clone was seen just once. The chain combines TRBV4-2 with TRBJ2-5; the D is unclear. The V and J ends lost 5 bases and 0 bases respectively, with 10 bases between them. Germline CDR1 is LGHNA and CDR2 is YNFKEQ. The CDR3 is 14 amino acids. The CDR3 protein is CASSWAKNQETQYF. CDR3 in DNA: TGTGCCAGCAGCTGGGCCAAGAACCAAGAGACCCAGTACTTC.

J is TRBJ1-3 and V is TRBV2; D not resolved. The CDR3 spans 12 residues. The germline CDR1 and CDR2 sequences are SNHLY and FYNNEI. This CDR3 is CGSGVGGNTIYF. The CDR3 bases are TGTGGATCCGGTGTTGGTGGAAACACCATATATTTT.

V and J are TRBV29-1 and TRBJ1-1; D remains unclear. The length of the CDR3 is 13 residues. Trimming stripped 1 base from V and 7 bases from J, with 13 bases between. Germline V gives CDR1 SQVTM, CDR2 ANQGSEA. The DNA for the CDR3 is TGCAGCGTTGAAGCGGTCGCCGGGATTGAAGCTTTCTTT. Its protein product is CSVEAVAGIEAFF.

In DNA form, the CDR3 reads TGTGCCAGCAGCCGCTGGGACAGCCCCTACGAGCAGTACTTC. Its protein product is CASSRWDSPYEQYF. V usage is TRBV5-4 and J usage is TRBJ2-7; 7 nucleotides agree with TRBD1. The J segment lost 2 bases and the V segment lost 4 bases, leaving 6 bases of the junction unmatched. Germline-derived CDR1 and CDR2 are SGHNT and YYREEE (reference sequence). The CDR3 has 14 residues.

The CDR3 nucleotides read TGTGCCAGCAGCCAAGATCTTGGACTAGATCAGTACTTC. Protein: CASSQDLGLDQYF. The rearrangement joins TRBV4-2 to TRBJ2-7; 7 bases fit TRBD2. V gave up 0 bases and J gave up 10 bases; unmatched junction bases: 6. CDR1 is LGHNA, CDR2 YNFKEQ, per germline. The CDR3 is 13 amino acids.

A single count supports this clone. The V and J genes are TRBV13 and TRBJ2-3, with 8 bases fitting TRBD2. CDR3 length: 17 amino acids. CDR1 is PRHDT and CDR2 is FYEKMQ in the germline V gene (reference sequence). V was clipped by 5 bases and J by 1 base; unmatched bases: 11. CDR3 in DNA: TGTGCCAGCAGCACAATGGTCGGGGGGGCGGGCACAGATACGCAGTATTTT. Translated, it gives CASSTMVGGAGTDTQYF.